Listed here are 27 T cell receptor beta chains from one sample, sequenced in a study of T-cell reconstitution after alpha-beta-depleted transplantation in children. TCRbeta library construction was performed incorporating unique molecular identifiers. TCRdb itself ran the PCR reads through MiXCR, one entry per CDR3 protein. The repertoire holds a few hundred thousand distinct CDR3 sequences, with roughly 20% as singletons. The sample in question was PBMCs from the stem cell graft donor, obtained from the stem cell graft. The receptors here all came from a human donor who donated a stem cell graft to a child with acute myeloid leukemia.

This clonotype showed up just a few times. The V call is TRBV12-3 or TRBV12-4, the J call TRBJ1-5; 7 bases align to TRBD1. Losses at the gene ends were 5 bases for V and 7 bases for J; bases not matched to a gene: 8. This CDR3 comprises 14 residues. The CDR3 nucleotides are TGTGCCAGCAGTCAAGCGACAGGGAACCAGCCCCAGCATTTT. Encoded protein: CASSQATGNQPQHF.

The rearrangement joins TRBV4-3 to TRBJ2-7; 10 bases agree with TRBD2. CDR1 and CDR2 (germline): LGHNA, YSLEER. After removal of 1 base from V and 0 bases from J, the junction contained 9 bases not matched to a gene. The CDR3 runs 18 residues. The CDR3, as DNA: TGCGCCAGCAGCCAAGCCCCAGCGGGAGGGCCCTACTCCTACGAGCAGTACTTC. Its protein product is CASSQAPAGGPYSYEQYF.

This clonotype was found a few times. The genes are TRBV11-2 and TRBJ2-3; D possibly matches TRBD1 or TRBD2 (5 bases each). V was trimmed by 1 base and J by 2 bases, leaving 19 bases between them. The CDR3 runs to 18 residues. Looked up from germline, CDR1 is SGHAT and CDR2 is FQNNGV. In DNA, the CDR3 is TGTGCCAGCAGCTTAGGGGGACCCGACTACCTCTCCACAGATACGCAGTATTTT. Encoded protein: CASSLGGPDYLSTDTQYF.

The chain joins TRBV5-5 to TRBJ2-1; D unclear. The CDR3 is made up of 14 amino acids. The V gene lost 3 bases and the J gene lost 4 bases, with 11 bases spanning the gap. In germline, CDR1 is SGHKS, CDR2 YYEKEE (reference sequence). CDR3: CASSSHDGYNEQFF. DNA for the CDR3: TGTGCCAGCAGCTCCCATGATGGATACAATGAGCAGTTCTTC.

This clonotype occurred a few times. V and J are TRBV29-1 and TRBJ2-3; D might be TRBD1 or TRBD2, each matching 5 bases. Trimming stripped 3 bases from V and 9 bases from J, with 10 bases between. Germline CDR1 and CDR2: SQVTM and ANQGSEA. The CDR3 consists of 11 residues. The CDR3: CSVERGYTQYF. The CDR3 coding sequence is TGCAGCGTTGAGAGGGGCTACACGCAGTATTTT.

The table lists this clonotype with a few counts. The chain is built from TRBV10-3 and TRBJ2-1; D is perhaps TRBD1 (6 bases). Germline CDR1 and CDR2: ENHRY and SYGVKD. The CDR3 covers 14 residues. Trimming took off 0 bases at V and 4 bases at J, with 7 bases between the two ends. The CDR3 sequence is CAISESGQYNEQFF. CDR3 coding DNA: TGTGCCATCAGTGAGTCAGGACAGTACAATGAGCAGTTCTTC.

This clonotype was picked up a small number of times. The chain uses TRBV15 and TRBJ2-7; 8 nucleotides line up with TRBD1. Trimming cost V 5 bases and J 6 bases; bases outside gene matches: 9. Germline assignment: CDR1 LNHNV and CDR2 YYDKDF (reference sequence). The CDR3 has 14 residues. CDR3 bases: TGTGCCACCAGCCAGGGGGCGGAAGGGGGCGAGCAGTACTTC. It yields the protein CATSQGAEGGEQYF.

This clonotype came up a few times. This chain joins TRBV9 and TRBJ1-6; the match to TRBD1 covers 8 bases. V lost 3 bases to trimming and J lost 6 bases; unmatched junction nucleotides: 5. CDR1 SGDLS and CDR2 YYNGEE come from the germline V gene. The CDR3 is made up of 15 amino acids. This chain's CDR3 is CASSARTGLNSPLHF. In DNA, the CDR3 is TGTGCCAGCAGCGCGAGGACAGGGCTTAATTCACCCCTCCACTTT.

This clonotype was picked up many times. The chain links TRBV6-6 to TRBJ1-1, with D hard to call. The germline V gene encodes CDR1 MNHNY and CDR2 SVGAGI (reference sequence). Trimming pared 10 bases from V and 1 base from J, leaving 7 bases between. The CDR3 has 11 amino acids. CDR3 sequence reads: CATSKNTEAFF. Written as DNA, the CDR3 is TGTGCCACCTCGAAGAACACTGAAGCTTTCTTT.

The chain employs TRBV6-6 and TRBJ2-1; a weak D match, TRBD1 (6 bases). The CDR3 has 12 amino acids. Germline lookup yields CDR1 MNHNY and CDR2 SVGAGI (reference sequence). The V and J ends lost 5 bases and 5 bases respectively, with 7 bases between them. As DNA, the CDR3 is TGTGCCAGCAGTCGACAGGACAATGAGCAGTTCTTC. It yields the protein CASSRQDNEQFF.

This clonotype was seen more than once but under ten times. This chain links TRBV4-1 with TRBJ2-7; 8 bases match TRBD1. J was trimmed by 2 bases and V by 1 base; bases with no gene match: 13. Germline CDR1 is MGHRA and CDR2 is YSYEKL. The CDR3 is made up of 18 amino acids. As DNA, the CDR3 is TGCGCCAGCAGCCAAGTAGGGGCTCCGGGACAGGCCGCCTACGAGCAGTACTTC. It encodes CASSQVGAPGQAAYEQYF.

The chain carries TRBV12-3 or TRBV12-4 and TRBJ2-1, with 8 bases matching TRBD2. The CDR3 spans 16 residues. V gave up 7 bases and J gave up 6 bases; unmatched junction bases: 14. The CDR3 protein is CASTRTSAGALNEQFF. CDR3 DNA: TGTGCCAGCACCCGGACCTCAGCGGGAGCTCTCAATGAGCAGTTCTTC.

This clonotype was counted at least ten times. This chain joins TRBV27 and TRBJ1-1, with D maybe TRBD1 (6 bases). Trimming removed 2 bases at V and 1 base at J, with 8 bases between. CDR1 is MNHEY and CDR2 is SMNVEV in the germline V gene (reference sequence). The CDR3 length is 14 residues. The CDR3 region has the DNA TGTGCCAGCAGTTTAACAGGGAGGAACACTGAAGCTTTCTTT. This sequence encodes CASSLTGRNTEAFF.

The genes are TRBV12-3 or TRBV12-4 and TRBJ1-2; no firm D call. The CDR3 loop spans 12 amino acids. Trimming pared 3 bases from V and 5 bases from J, leaving 7 bases between. The CDR3 loop reads CASSFSVYGYTF. CDR3 DNA sequence: TGTGCCAGCAGTTTCAGCGTTTATGGCTACACCTTC.

Only one count was recorded for this clonotype. V is TRBV12-3 or TRBV12-4 and J is TRBJ2-5; 10 bases are a match to TRBD2. V trimming: 0 bases; J trimming: 9 bases; junction bases outside the gene matches: 13. The CDR3 contains 17 residues. The CDR3 here is CASSLASSGSPAKPQYF. In DNA, the CDR3 is TGTGCCAGCAGTTTAGCTTCTAGCGGGAGCCCAGCGAAACCCCAGTACTTC.

The chain employs TRBV28 and TRBJ2-5; 12 bases are shared with TRBD2. The germline gives CDR1 MDHEN, CDR2 SYDVKM. The CDR3 has 15 amino acids. With V trimmed by 6 bases and J by 5 bases, 7 bases remained unmatched. For the CDR3, the DNA is TGTGCCAGCAGAATACTAGCGGGAGGTCTCGAGACCCAGTACTTC. This sequence encodes CASRILAGGLETQYF.

The V call is TRBV7-2, the J call TRBJ2-3; the D gene is possibly TRBD2 (5 bases). The CDR3 consists of 16 residues. V was shortened by 1 base and J by 4 bases, with 15 bases between the two germline ends. CDR1 and CDR2 (germline): SGHTA, FQGNSA. CDR3 in DNA: TGTGCCAGCAGCTTAGGGCCCGGAGGTAGCGCAGATACGCAGTATTTT. Translation: CASSLGPGGSADTQYF.

The V and J genes are TRBV2 and TRBJ2-7; 9 positions match TRBD2. V dropped 4 bases and J dropped 4; count of bases not matched to a gene: 5. CDR3 length: 14 residues. Germline CDR1 reads SNHLY; CDR2 reads FYNNEI. CDR3 sequence (DNA): TGTGCCAGCAGTGGGGCTAGCGGGACGTACGAGCAGTACTTC. It is translated as CASSGASGTYEQYF. The full variable domain, in which reference TRBV2 and TRBJ2-7 provide the parts outside the CDR3, is EPEVTQTPSHQVTQMGQEVILRCVPISNHLYFYWYRQILGQKVEFLVSFYNNEISEKSEIFDDQFSVERPDGSNFTLKIRSTKLEDSAMYFCASSGASGTYEQYFGPGTRLTVT.

This clonotype has only a few counts. V gene TRBV7-9 combines with J gene TRBJ2-5, with 7 bases fitting TRBD2. Germline CDR1 is SEHNR and CDR2 is FQNEAQ (reference sequence). This CDR3 spans 16 amino acids. The junction had 8 bases not matched to a gene; V was cut back by 1 base and J by 3 bases. CDR3 residues: CASSLGDYGQKETQYF. The CDR3 region has the DNA TGTGCCAGCAGCTTAGGGGACTACGGGCAAAAAGAGACCCAGTACTTC.

In its sample, this clonotype was seen a few times. The chain joins TRBV6-5 to TRBJ2-7; 7 positions match TRBD1. J gave up 6 bases and V 2 bases, and 7 bases lay outside the gene matches. CDR1 is MNHEY and CDR2 is SVGAGI in the germline V gene. The CDR3 loop spans 14 amino acids. The CDR3 sequence: CASSYLQGVGEQYF. The CDR3 coding sequence is TGTGCCAGCAGTTACCTTCAGGGGGTAGGCGAGCAGTACTTC.

This clonotype was counted between two and nine times. The chain links TRBV24-1 to TRBJ2-2, with D perhaps matching TRBD2 (6 bases). From germline, CDR1 is KGHDR and CDR2 SFDVKD. V was trimmed by 3 bases and J by 6 bases, leaving 19 bases between them. CDR3 length: 17 amino acids. CDR3 sequence: CATSDTGTLNRAGELFF. The CDR3 coding sequence is TGTGCCACCAGTGATACCGGGACTCTCAATCGTGCCGGGGAGCTGTTTTTT.

V and J are TRBV2 and TRBJ2-7, with TRBD1 matching over 8 bases. V was clipped by 5 bases and J by 2 bases; unmatched bases: 11. The germline V gene has CDR1 SNHLY and CDR2 FYNNEI. The length of the CDR3 is 16 residues. DNA for the CDR3: TGTGCCAGCAGTACTACAGGGGGGTACCTTACCTACGAGCAGTACTTC. This gives the protein CASSTTGGYLTYEQYF.

Only a few counts were recorded for this clonotype. The chain carries TRBV5-1 and TRBJ2-7; D is uncertain. The CDR3 consists of 15 residues. Germline V gene sequence: CDR1 SGHRS, CDR2 YFSETQ. V was clipped by 0 bases and J by 0 bases, with 10 bases between them. The CDR3 is CASSLGGLSSYEQYF. CDR3 DNA: TGCGCCAGCAGCTTGGGCGGCTTGAGCTCCTACGAGCAGTACTTC. Looking up the rest from reference TRBV5-1 and TRBJ2-7 gives the full variable domain: KAGVTQTPRYLIKTRGQQVTLSCSPISGHRSVSWYQQTPGQGLQFLFEYFSETQRNKGNFPGRFSGRQFSNSRSEMNVSTLELGDSALYLCASSLGGLSSYEQYFGPGTRLTVT.

This clonotype was detected a few times. This rearrangement joins TRBV4-1 to TRBJ2-7, with unresolved D. V dropped 1 base and J dropped 3 bases, with 10 bases sitting between them. Germline V gene data show CDR1 as MGHRA and CDR2 as YSYEKL. This CDR3 has 14 amino acids. CDR3 bases: TGCGCCAGCAGCCAAGCTGCATCCGGCTACGAGCAGTACTTC. It codes for CASSQAASGYEQYF.

This clonotype has a handful of counts. The chain employs TRBV24-1 and TRBJ2-2; 7 bases map to TRBD2. The trim removed 3 bases at V and 0 bases at J, leaving 6 bases unmatched. There are 17 residues in the CDR3. Germline V CDR1 and CDR2: KGHDR, SFDVKD. The CDR3 DNA follows: TGTGCCACCAGTGATAGGACCCTAGCGGCGAACACCGGGGAGCTGTTTTTT. Its translation is CATSDRTLAANTGELFF.

This clonotype occurred many times. This rearrangement joins TRBV12-3 or TRBV12-4 to TRBJ2-1; TRBD2 aligns across 11 bases. This CDR3 spans 14 amino acids. With 6 bases clipped from V and 9 bases from J, the junction kept 7 bases outside the gene matches. The CDR3 here is CASRTSGSIPEQFF. Here the CDR3 DNA reads TGTGCCAGCAGAACTAGCGGGAGTATTCCTGAGCAGTTCTTC.

This clonotype has at least ten counts. The chain has TRBV20-1 and TRBJ2-5, with 9 bases identical to TRBD2. CDR1 DFQATT and CDR2 SNEGSKA come from the germline V gene (reference sequence). Trimming cost V 3 bases and J 4 bases; bases outside gene matches: 9. The CDR3 totals 15 residues. The CDR3 loop reads CSASFSGRIGETQYF. The DNA of the CDR3 is TGCAGTGCTAGTTTTAGCGGGAGAATTGGAGAGACCCAGTACTTC.